The present T cell receptor beta chain was sequenced within a study of cytomegalovirus exposure and HLA in healthy donors. The ends lost 3 bases at V and 2 bases at J; junction bases unmatched: 5. The CDR3 totals 15 residues. CDR1 is SGHTA and CDR2 is FQGNSA in the germline V gene. 13 Jbeta primers and 60 Vbeta primers were used for the PCR. Clones were read by immunoSEQ multiplex PCR, and TCRdb kept only the in-frame ones, dropping some. There are some 200,000 clones in the sample; 70% to 85% occur only once, and approximately 0.5% lies in the top ten. V gene TRBV7-2 combines with J gene TRBJ2-7, with 9 bases aligning to TRBD2. Sample: PBMCs. This receptor was identified in a middle-aged woman in good health and CMV-seronegative. CDR3 sequence: CASSFQRGEAYEQYF. CDR3 in DNA: TGTGCCAGCAGCTTTCAGCGGGGGGAGGCCTACGAGCAGTACTTC.